The 18 T cell receptor beta chains presented below share a single source sample, sequenced in a study of PD-1 blockade in classical Hodgkin lymphoma. Exposure to brentuximab vedotin varied, and each patient had relapsed following autologous stem cell transplantation. The repertoire was sequenced with immunoSEQ multiplex PCR; TCRdb's copy has only in-frame clones and lacks some. Here the sample spans roughly 32,000 clones, roughly four fifths being singletons. The sequences come from peripheral blood mononuclear cells (PBMCs), collected at baseline. These receptors were taken from a human donor with classical Hodgkin lymphoma.

The rearrangement joins TRBV18 to TRBJ1-4; D is unclear. The V gene's germline CDR1 is KGHSH and CDR2 LQKENI. The CDR3 extends over 16 amino acids. V shed 1 base and J shed 0 bases, with 9 bases lying between them. CDR3 in DNA: TGTGCCAGCTCACCACTTCCGACCCCAACTAATGAAAAACTGTTTTTT. Translated, it gives CASSPLPTPTNEKLFF.

The V and J genes are TRBV7-9 and TRBJ1-1, with 9 bases that match TRBD1. V lost 9 bases, J lost 4 bases, and 9 bases stayed unmatched. The germline V gene has CDR1 SEHNR and CDR2 FQNEAQ (reference sequence). The CDR3 extends over 14 amino acids. The CDR3 DNA reads as TGTGCCAGTATTCGGGACAGGGTTGGCACTGAAGCTTTCTTT. Its protein is CASIRDRVGTEAFF.

J is TRBJ2-7 and V is TRBV7-2; no clear D gene. The CDR3 runs to 13 residues. Trimming removed 5 bases from V and 1 base from J, with 9 bases in between. Germline V gives CDR1 SGHTA, CDR2 FQGNSA. CDR3 sequence: CASSIGRSYEQYF. DNA for the CDR3: TGTGCCAGCAGCATTGGTCGTTCCTACGAGCAGTACTTC.

The V gene is TRBV18, the J gene TRBJ2-1, with 7 bases aligning to TRBD1. Germline CDR1 reads KGHSH; CDR2 reads LQKENI. Unmatched junction bases numbered 4, after V lost 6 bases and J lost 5 bases. The CDR3 totals 13 residues. The DNA of the CDR3 is TGTGCCAGCTCTCGAACAGGGGACAATGAGCAGTTCTTC. Residues: CASSRTGDNEQFF.

In this sample, this clone turned up once. V is TRBV10-1 and J is TRBJ2-7; 9 bases match TRBD2. The CDR3 is 14 amino acids. Germline values: CDR1 WNHNN, CDR2 SYGVQD (reference sequence). The V gene end was trimmed by 5 bases and the J gene end by 3 bases; junction bases not matched to a gene: 5. CDR3 protein: CASSLAGAYYEQYF. The DNA for the CDR3 is TGCGCCAGCAGTTTAGCGGGGGCCTACTACGAGCAGTACTTC.

The chain joins TRBV19 to TRBJ2-7; 7 positions agree with TRBD1. V shed 5 bases and J 5 bases; nucleotides not matched to a gene: 6. Germline CDR1 is LNHDA and CDR2 is SQIVND (reference sequence). The CDR3 extends over 13 amino acids. CDR3 sequence (DNA): TGTGCCAGTAGTCTCACAGGGGACCACGAGCAGTACTTC. This encodes CASSLTGDHEQYF.

The chain couples TRBV30 to TRBJ1-1, with 7 bases matching TRBD1. The trim removed 0 bases at V and 1 base at J, leaving 8 bases unmatched. This CDR3 region has 16 residues. Germline-derived CDR1 and CDR2 are GTSNPN and SVGIG (reference sequence). CDR3 region: CAWSVRMGTANTEAFF. CDR3 DNA sequence: TGTGCCTGGAGTGTACGAATGGGGACAGCGAACACTGAAGCTTTCTTT.

The chain links TRBV6-1 to TRBJ2-7; 8 bases are shared with TRBD2. The V gene end was trimmed by 5 bases and the J gene end by 3 bases; junction bases not matched to a gene: 6. In germline, CDR1 is MNHNS, CDR2 SASEGT. There are 14 residues in the CDR3. CDR3 nucleotides: TGTGCCAGCAGTCACGGGGGGGATTACTACGAGCAGTACTTC. This encodes CASSHGGDYYEQYF.

This chain uses TRBV5-4 with TRBJ1-6; 7 bases line up with TRBD1. The germline V gene has CDR1 SGHNT and CDR2 YYREEE (reference sequence). V gave up 0 bases and J gave up 14 bases; unmatched junction bases: 8. This CDR3 has 14 residues. CDR3 sequence: CASSLERTGVALHF. The CDR3 region has the DNA TGTGCCAGCAGCTTGGAGCGGACAGGTGTGGCCCTCCACTTT.

The J gene is TRBJ1-1, the V gene TRBV4-3; D unresolved. The length of the CDR3 is 13 residues. V dropped 0 bases and J dropped 4 bases, with 6 bases sitting between them. Germline V lookup: CDR1 LGHNA, CDR2 YSLEER. In DNA form, the CDR3 reads TGCGCCAGCAGCCAAGAACCCCGCACTGAAGCTTTCTTT. Protein: CASSQEPRTEAFF.

This clone was recorded a few times. V usage is TRBV7-9 and J usage is TRBJ1-6; D unresolved. The V gene's germline CDR1 is SEHNR and CDR2 FQNEAQ (reference sequence). Trimming stripped 1 base from V and 13 bases from J, with 11 bases between. The CDR3 is 13 amino acids. CDR3 bases: TGTGCCAGCAGCTTAGGTGAGGGCATTCCCCTCCACTTT. This encodes CASSLGEGIPLHF.

The V call is TRBV9, the J call TRBJ1-2; no firm D call. This CDR3 is 15 amino acids long. Trimming took 3 bases from V and 4 from J, leaving 16 bases between them. Germline loops: CDR1 SGDLS, CDR2 YYNGEE. The CDR3 sequence: CASSGGGVPSYGYTF. The CDR3 nucleotides are TGTGCCAGCAGCGGAGGCGGCGTTCCCTCCTATGGCTACACCTTC.

This chain links TRBV5-6 with TRBJ2-3, with 10 positions matching TRBD2. J lost 5 bases, V lost 2 bases, and 14 bases had no gene match. The CDR3 loop spans 18 amino acids. Germline V lookup: CDR1 SGHDT, CDR2 YYEEEE. The CDR3 DNA sequence: TGTGCCAGCAGCTTAGCGGGGGGGCCTTCGGAATCGTTAGATACGCAGTATTTT. It is translated as CASSLAGGPSESLDTQYF.

The rearrangement joins TRBV25-1 to TRBJ1-6; 7 nucleotides match TRBD1. J gave up 0 bases and V 1 base, and 3 bases lay outside the gene matches. CDR1 is MGHDK, CDR2 SYGVNS, per germline. The CDR3 extends over 17 amino acids. The DNA of the CDR3 is TGTGCCAGCAGTGAATTGGGACAGAGCTCCTATAATTCACCCCTCCACTTT. Protein: CASSELGQSSYNSPLHF.

Concerning this clone: The identical CDR3 is also encoded by other nucleotide sequences in the sample. The rearrangement links TRBV7-2 to TRBJ1-1; unclear D gene. There are 13 residues in the CDR3. Germline values: CDR1 SGHTA, CDR2 FQGNSA. The germline V and J ends were trimmed by 5 bases and 2 bases, with 9 bases remaining between them. CDR3 sequence: CASSPQVNTEAFF. As DNA, the CDR3 is TGTGCCAGCAGCCCCCAAGTAAACACTGAAGCTTTCTTT.

This chain connects TRBV4-2 to TRBJ1-2; 7 bases match TRBD1. The CDR3 is made up of 13 amino acids. V lost 8 bases, J lost 7 bases, and 10 bases stayed unmatched. CDR1 is LGHNA, CDR2 YNFKEQ, per germline. The CDR3 sequence is CASGGDRGSGYTF. For the CDR3, the DNA is TGTGCCAGCGGGGGGGACAGAGGCTCTGGCTACACCTTC.

In DNA, the CDR3 is TGTGCCAGCAGCCCCCCGGGGGGGGCCCACACTGAAGCTTTCTTT. Protein product: CASSPPGGAHTEAFF. The chain has TRBV13 and TRBJ1-1; tentatively, D is TRBD1 (6 bases). CDR1 PRHDT and CDR2 FYEKMQ come from the germline V gene (reference sequence). The ends were cut back, 5 bases at V and 3 bases at J, with 16 bases in the middle. This CDR3 spans 15 amino acids. Complete variable domain (other parts from reference TRBV13 and TRBJ1-1): AAGVIQSPRHLIKEKRETATLKCYPIPRHDTVYWYQQGPGQDPQFLISFYEKMQSDKGSIPDRFSAQQFSDYHSELNMSSLELGDSALYFCASSPPGGAHTEAFFGQGTRLTVV.

This clone occurred a few times. V usage is TRBV19 and J usage is TRBJ1-5; 9 bases align to TRBD1. Trimming removed 6 bases from V and 4 bases from J; junction bases left unmatched: 4. Germline values: CDR1 LNHDA, CDR2 SQIVND (reference sequence). This CDR3 is 14 amino acids long. CDR3 residues: CASRVGQGNQPQHF. The CDR3 DNA follows: TGTGCCAGTAGAGTTGGACAGGGGAATCAGCCCCAGCATTTT.